The 13 T cell receptor beta chains presented below share a single source sample, sequenced in a study of beta chain features in type 1 diabetes. The study's findings and limits: There was a moderate but significant shortening of TCRB CDR3s in all four CD4+ subsets of Type 1 diabetes patients.

Their antigens are not known. cDNA synthesis used the whole RNA isolate, giving expressed TCRB sequences. The method was immunoSEQ multiplex PCR; TCRdb's version includes in-frame clones alone and lacks a portion of them. The sample consists of hundreds of thousands of clones, 13% of them appearing once. Sample: naive CD4+ T cells from blood. These TCRs come from a young man with type 1 diabetes.

This clone was picked up a small number of times. The genes are TRBV2 and TRBJ2-7; D gene ambiguous. V was shortened by 4 bases and J by 0 bases, with 4 bases between the two germline ends. CDR1 is SNHLY, CDR2 FYNNEI, per germline. This CDR3 region has 12 residues. The CDR3 coding sequence is TGTGCCAGCAGTGTTAACTCCTACGAGCAGTACTTC. It yields the protein CASSVNSYEQYF. Full variable domain (remainder filled in from reference TRBV2 and TRBJ2-7): EPEVTQTPSHQVTQMGQEVILRCVPISNHLYFYWYRQILGQKVEFLVSFYNNEISEKSEIFDDQFSVERPDGSNFTLKIRSTKLEDSAMYFCASSVNSYEQYFGPGTRLTVT.

The rearrangement joins TRBV9 to TRBJ2-7; D is perhaps TRBD1 (6 bases). CDR1 and CDR2 from the germline V gene are SGDLS and YYNGEE. This CDR3 comprises 14 residues. Trimming pared 2 bases from V and 2 bases from J, leaving 11 bases between. CDR3 DNA sequence: TGTGCCAGCAGCGTGTCAGGACAGCCCTACGAGCAGTACTTC. This translates into CASSVSGQPYEQYF.

This clone was observed a handful of times. This chain joins TRBV7-9 and TRBJ1-2, with D tentatively TRBD1 (5 bases). The CDR3 length is 14 residues. Germline values: CDR1 SEHNR, CDR2 FQNEAQ (reference sequence). The V and J ends lost 0 bases and 6 bases respectively, with 11 bases between them. The CDR3 reads CASSLAAGWNGYTF. CDR3 DNA sequence: TGTGCCAGCAGCTTAGCGGCAGGGTGGAATGGCTACACCTTC. Supplemented by reference TRBV7-9 and TRBJ1-2, the full variable domain reads DTGVSQNPRHKITKRGQNVTFRCDPISEHNRLYWYRQTLGQGPEFLTYFQNEAQLEKSRLLSDRFSAERPKGSFSTLEIQRTEQGDSAMYLCASSLAAGWNGYTFGSGTRLTVV.

This clone has only a few counts. The chain combines TRBV5-6 with TRBJ2-7; D unclear. V was clipped by 2 bases and J by 2 bases, with 11 bases between them. The length of the CDR3 is 14 residues. Germline V CDR1 and CDR2: SGHDT, YYEEEE. CDR3 sequence reads: CASSFLRATYEQYF. The CDR3 DNA sequence: TGTGCCAGCAGCTTCCTTCGGGCTACCTACGAGCAGTACTTC.

This clone showed up just a few times. The chain couples TRBV30 to TRBJ1-5, with TRBD1 as a possible D gene (5 bases). CDR1 and CDR2 from the germline V gene are GTSNPN and SVGIG (reference sequence). Trimming took off 3 bases at V and 9 bases at J, with 21 bases between the two ends. This CDR3 has 15 amino acids. CDR3 amino acids: CAWRGGGGTARPQHF. The DNA for the CDR3 is TGTGCCTGGAGGGGGGGAGGAGGTACAGCCCGGCCCCAGCATTTT.

V is TRBV4-1 and J is TRBJ2-5, with no clear D. The length of the CDR3 is 15 residues. Germline V lookup: CDR1 MGHRA, CDR2 YSYEKL. The germline V and J ends were trimmed by 0 bases and 4 bases, with 12 bases remaining between them. The CDR3 DNA reads TGCGCCAGCAGCCAAGATCGCCCCCAGCGAGAGACCCAGTACTTC. Protein sequence: CASSQDRPQRETQYF.

The J gene is TRBJ1-2, the V gene TRBV28; 8 positions agree with TRBD1. The CDR3 runs 15 residues. The V segment lost 6 bases and the J segment 8 bases; nucleotides outside the gene matches: 14. Germline CDR1 and CDR2: MDHEN and SYDVKM. This CDR3 reads CASSRHPDRASGYTF. CDR3 bases: TGTGCCAGCAGCCGCCACCCGGACAGGGCGTCGGGCTACACCTTC.

There are a few counts of this clone. The chain is built from TRBV19 and TRBJ1-2; a weak D match, TRBD1 (5 bases). V was cut by 7 bases and J by 6 bases, with 15 bases left in between. CDR1 and CDR2 from the germline V gene are LNHDA and SQIVND (reference sequence). The CDR3 consists of 13 residues. The CDR3 is CASKGRENNGYTF. In DNA form, the CDR3 reads TGTGCCAGTAAGGGCAGGGAGAATAATGGCTACACCTTC.

This clone has a handful of counts. The CDR3 sequence is CASSSLDRFLLTF. DNA of the CDR3: TGTGCCAGCAGTTCGCTGGACAGGTTCCTCCTGACTTTC. The rearrangement links TRBV6-5 to TRBJ2-6, with 7 bases aligning to TRBD1. Germline trimming cut 4 bases from V and 14 bases from J; bases unmatched to any gene: 8. Germline V gene lookup returns CDR1 MNHEY and CDR2 SVGAGI. The CDR3 spans 13 residues.

This clone turned up a few times. This rearrangement joins TRBV5-1 to TRBJ2-4; D call uncertain. From germline, CDR1 is SGHRS and CDR2 YFSETQ. The germline V and J ends were trimmed by 0 bases and 8 bases, with 15 bases remaining between them. This CDR3 has 15 residues. CDR3 bases: TGCGCCAGCAGCTTGGCCCGCTCGGGTATAGACATTCAGTACTTC. This gives the protein CASSLARSGIDIQYF.

This chain joins TRBV10-3 and TRBJ2-5; 11 positions match TRBD2. After removal of 2 bases from V and 4 bases from J, the junction contained 3 bases not matched to a gene. Germline values: CDR1 ENHRY, CDR2 SYGVKD. The CDR3 sequence is 15 residues long. DNA for the CDR3: TGTGCCATCAGTGAGGCTCTAGCGGGGGGAGAGACCCAGTACTTC. Translating gives CAISEALAGGETQYF.

This clone came up a few times. The gene calls are TRBV12-5 and TRBJ1-6; no definite D call. Germline CDR1 LGHNT, CDR2 FRNRAP. CDR3 length: 11 amino acids. Trimming stripped 2 bases from V and 9 bases from J, with 2 bases between. The CDR3 protein is CASGLTSPLHF. Written as DNA, the CDR3 is TGTGCTAGTGGTTTGACTTCACCCCTCCACTTT.

This clone came up a few times. V and J are TRBV6-6 and TRBJ1-1; no clear D. CDR3 length equals 14 residues. In germline, CDR1 is MNHNY, CDR2 SVGAGI (reference sequence). The V end lost 5 bases, the J end lost 0 bases, and 10 bases lay between the germline ends. This chain's CDR3 is CASSRSQMNTEAFF. In DNA, the CDR3 is TGTGCCAGCAGTAGATCCCAGATGAACACTGAAGCTTTCTTT.